This T cell receptor beta chain was profiled in a study of CD8 T cells in ankylosing spondylitis. The V gene's germline CDR1 is SGHRS and CDR2 YFSETQ. The V and J ends lost 4 bases and 1 base respectively, with 17 bases between them. There are 16 residues in the CDR3. A remark on this clonotype: Its antigen is not known.

Study-wide results and limits: The clones that were linked to disease were reported to be significantly enriched in matched synovial fluid samples from ankylosing spondylitis patients. Clones linked to disease, bearing a CD8+ phenotype, were relatively rare in peripheral blood. Existing reports had already noted some motif variants in reactive arthritis synovial fluid and blood. A motif in TCR beta, a set of roughly eight highly homologous variants, appeared characteristic of ankylosing spondylitis blood.

Libraries for TCR beta were made by quantitative 5'-RACE with molecular barcodes. MiXCR was run by TCRdb on the 5' RACE reads, yielding one entry per CDR3 protein. The sample has some 840,000 distinct CDR3 sequences; roughly 10% are singletons. The sequence came from a male donor with ankylosing spondylitis. The sample comprised blood, either unsorted or a sorted T cell fraction (not recorded which). The chain joins TRBV5-1 to TRBJ1-1, with D perhaps matching TRBD1 (5 bases). CDR3 nucleotides: TGCGCCAGCAGCCGGCCCGGGGGGAGTGGGAACACTGAAGCTTTCTTT. Translating gives CASSRPGGSGNTEAFF.